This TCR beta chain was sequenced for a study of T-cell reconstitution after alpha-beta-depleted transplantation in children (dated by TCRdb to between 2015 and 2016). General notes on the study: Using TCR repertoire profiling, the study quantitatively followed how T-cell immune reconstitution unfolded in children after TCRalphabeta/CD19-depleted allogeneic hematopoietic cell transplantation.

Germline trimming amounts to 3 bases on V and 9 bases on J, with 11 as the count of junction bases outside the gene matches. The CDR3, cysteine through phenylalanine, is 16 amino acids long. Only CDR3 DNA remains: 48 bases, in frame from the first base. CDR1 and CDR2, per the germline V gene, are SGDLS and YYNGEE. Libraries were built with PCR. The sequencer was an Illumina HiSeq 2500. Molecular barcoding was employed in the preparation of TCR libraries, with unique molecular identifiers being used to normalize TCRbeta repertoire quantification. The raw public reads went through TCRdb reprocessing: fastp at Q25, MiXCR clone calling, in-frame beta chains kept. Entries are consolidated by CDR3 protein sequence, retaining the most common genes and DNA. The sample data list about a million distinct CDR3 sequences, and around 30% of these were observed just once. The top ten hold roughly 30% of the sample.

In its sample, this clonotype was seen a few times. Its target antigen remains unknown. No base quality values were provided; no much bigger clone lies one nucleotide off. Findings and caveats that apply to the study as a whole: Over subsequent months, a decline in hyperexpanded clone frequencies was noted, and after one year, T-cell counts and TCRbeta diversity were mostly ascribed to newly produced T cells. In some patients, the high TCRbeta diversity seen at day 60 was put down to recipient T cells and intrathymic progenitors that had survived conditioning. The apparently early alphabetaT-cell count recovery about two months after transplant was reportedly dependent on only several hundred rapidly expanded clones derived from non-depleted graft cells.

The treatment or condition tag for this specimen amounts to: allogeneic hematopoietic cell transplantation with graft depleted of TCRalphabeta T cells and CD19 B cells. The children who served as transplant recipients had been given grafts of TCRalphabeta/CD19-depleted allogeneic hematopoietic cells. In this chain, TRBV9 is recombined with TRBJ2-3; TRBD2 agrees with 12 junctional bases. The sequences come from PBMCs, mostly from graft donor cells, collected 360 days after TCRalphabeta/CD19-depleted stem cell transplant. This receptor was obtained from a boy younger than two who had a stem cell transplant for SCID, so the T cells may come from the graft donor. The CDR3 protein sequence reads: CASSAGLAGRQETQYF. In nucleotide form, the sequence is TGTGCCAGCAGCGCAGGACTAGCGGGGAGGCAGGAGACGCAGTATTTT.